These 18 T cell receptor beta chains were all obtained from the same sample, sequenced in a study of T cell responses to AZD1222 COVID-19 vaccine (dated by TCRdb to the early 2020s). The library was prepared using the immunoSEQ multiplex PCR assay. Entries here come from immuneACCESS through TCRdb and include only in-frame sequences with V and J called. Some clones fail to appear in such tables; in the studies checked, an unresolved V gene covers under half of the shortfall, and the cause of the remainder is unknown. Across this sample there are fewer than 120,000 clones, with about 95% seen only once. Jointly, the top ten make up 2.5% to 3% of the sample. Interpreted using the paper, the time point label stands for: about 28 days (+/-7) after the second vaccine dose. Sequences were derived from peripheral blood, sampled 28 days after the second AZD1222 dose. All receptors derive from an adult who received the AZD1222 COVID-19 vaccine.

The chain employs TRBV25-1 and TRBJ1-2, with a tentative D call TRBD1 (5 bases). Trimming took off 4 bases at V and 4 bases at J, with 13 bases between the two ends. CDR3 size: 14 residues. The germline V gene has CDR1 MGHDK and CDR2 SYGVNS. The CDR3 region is CASSVSVGGYGYTF. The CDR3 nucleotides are TGTGCCAGCAGTGTATCCGTGGGGGGCTATGGCTACACCTTC.

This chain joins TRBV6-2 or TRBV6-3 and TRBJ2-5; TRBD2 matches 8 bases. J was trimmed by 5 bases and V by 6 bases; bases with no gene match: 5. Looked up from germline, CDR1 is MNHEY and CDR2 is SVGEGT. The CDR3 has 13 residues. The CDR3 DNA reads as TGTGCCAGCAGCCTTCCGGGGGGGGAGACCCAGTACTTC. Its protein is CASSLPGGETQYF.

The CDR3 region is CAISEPGQGKNTEAFF. In nucleotides, the CDR3 is TGTGCCATCAGTGAGCCGGGACAGGGAAAGAACACTGAAGCTTTCTTT. V and J are TRBV10-3 and TRBJ1-1; 9 bases fit TRBD1. V lost 2 bases, J lost 1 base, and 5 bases stayed unmatched. Per the germline V gene, CDR1 is ENHRY and CDR2 is SYGVKD. CDR3 length: 16 residues.

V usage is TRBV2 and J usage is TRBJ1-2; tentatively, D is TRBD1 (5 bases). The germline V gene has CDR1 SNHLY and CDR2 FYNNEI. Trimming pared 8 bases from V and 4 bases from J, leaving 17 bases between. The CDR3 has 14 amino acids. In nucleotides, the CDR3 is TGTGCCAGCCGACTTCGGGGGACGGGCTATGGCTACACCTTC. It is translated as CASRLRGTGYGYTF.

CDR3 amino acids: CASSPRLGAPLHF. The CDR3 region has the DNA TGTGCCAGCAGTCCCCGATTAGGGGCACCCCTCCACTTT. The V and J genes are TRBV27 and TRBJ1-6; D possibly corresponds to TRBD1 (5 bases). The CDR3 is 13 amino acids. V was cut by 5 bases and J by 11 bases, with 13 bases left in between. Germline assignment: CDR1 MNHEY and CDR2 SMNVEV (reference sequence).

CDR3 sequence reads: CASIPYGEGYEAFF. CDR3 nucleotides: TGTGCCAGCATCCCCTACGGGGAGGGATATGAAGCTTTCTTT. J is TRBJ1-1 and V is TRBV11-2; D uncertain. CDR3 length equals 14 residues. Trimming took 7 bases from V and 7 from J, leaving 19 bases between them. Germline V gives CDR1 SGHAT, CDR2 FQNNGV.

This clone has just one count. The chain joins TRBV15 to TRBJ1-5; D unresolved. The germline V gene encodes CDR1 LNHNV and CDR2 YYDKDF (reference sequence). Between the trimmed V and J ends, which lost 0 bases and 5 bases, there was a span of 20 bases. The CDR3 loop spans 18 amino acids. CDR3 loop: CATSRDFPPHGWDQPQHF. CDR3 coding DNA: TGTGCCACCAGCAGAGATTTCCCTCCTCATGGATGGGATCAGCCCCAGCATTTT.

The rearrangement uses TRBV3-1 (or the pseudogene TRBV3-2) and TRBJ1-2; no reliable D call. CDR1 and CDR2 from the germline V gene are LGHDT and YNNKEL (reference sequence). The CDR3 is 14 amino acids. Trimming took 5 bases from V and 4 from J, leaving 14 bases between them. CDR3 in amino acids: CASSFSRSAYGYTF. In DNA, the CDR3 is TGTGCCAGCAGCTTCTCAAGGTCAGCCTATGGCTACACCTTC.

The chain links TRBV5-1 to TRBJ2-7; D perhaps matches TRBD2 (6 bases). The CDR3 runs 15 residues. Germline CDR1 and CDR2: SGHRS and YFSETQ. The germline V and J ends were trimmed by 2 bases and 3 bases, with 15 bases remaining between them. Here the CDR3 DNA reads TGCGCCAGCAGCTTAACAGGCGGCGGGGACTACGAGCAGTACTTC. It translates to CASSLTGGGDYEQYF.

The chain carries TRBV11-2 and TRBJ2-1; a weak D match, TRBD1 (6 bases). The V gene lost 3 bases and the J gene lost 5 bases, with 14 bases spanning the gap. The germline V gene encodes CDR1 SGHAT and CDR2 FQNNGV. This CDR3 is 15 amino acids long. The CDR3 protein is CASSFQGGWDNEQFF. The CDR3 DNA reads TGTGCCAGCAGCTTCCAAGGGGGATGGGACAATGAGCAGTTCTTC. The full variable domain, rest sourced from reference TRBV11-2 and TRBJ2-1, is EAGVAQSPRYKIIEKRQSVAFWCNPISGHATLYWYQQILGQGPKLLIQFQNNGVVDDSQLPKDRFSAERLKGVDSTLKIQPAKLEDSAVYLCASSFQGGWDNEQFFGPGTRLTVL.

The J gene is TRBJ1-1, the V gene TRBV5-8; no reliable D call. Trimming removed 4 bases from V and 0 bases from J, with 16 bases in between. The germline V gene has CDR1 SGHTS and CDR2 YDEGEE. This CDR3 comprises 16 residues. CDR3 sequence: CASSHIPRSMNTEAFF. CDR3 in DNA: TGTGCCAGCAGCCACATTCCCAGGTCGATGAACACTGAAGCTTTCTTT.

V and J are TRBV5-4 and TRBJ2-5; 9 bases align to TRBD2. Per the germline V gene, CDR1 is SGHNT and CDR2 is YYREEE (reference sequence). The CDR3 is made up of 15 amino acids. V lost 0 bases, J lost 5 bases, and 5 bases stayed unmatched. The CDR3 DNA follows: TGTGCCAGCAGCTTGGCACTAGCGGGCGGGGAGACCCAGTACTTC. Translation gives CASSLALAGGETQYF.

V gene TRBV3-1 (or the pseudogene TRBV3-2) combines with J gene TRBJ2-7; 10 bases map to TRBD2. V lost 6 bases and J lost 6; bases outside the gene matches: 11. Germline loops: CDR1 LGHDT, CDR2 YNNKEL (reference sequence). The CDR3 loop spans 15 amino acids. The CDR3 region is CASRKESGRASEQYF. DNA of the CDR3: TGTGCCAGCAGGAAAGAGAGCGGGAGGGCCTCCGAGCAGTACTTC.

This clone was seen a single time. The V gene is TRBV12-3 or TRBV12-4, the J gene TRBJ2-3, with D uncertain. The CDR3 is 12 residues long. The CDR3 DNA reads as TGTGCAACCAGCCGTGGCACAGATACGCAGTATTTT. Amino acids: CATSRGTDTQYF.

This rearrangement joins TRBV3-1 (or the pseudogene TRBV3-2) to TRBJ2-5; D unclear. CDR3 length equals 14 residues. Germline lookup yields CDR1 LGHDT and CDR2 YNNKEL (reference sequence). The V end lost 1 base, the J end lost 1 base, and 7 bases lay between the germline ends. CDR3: CASSQANTQETQYF. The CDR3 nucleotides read TGTGCCAGCAGCCAAGCAAACACCCAAGAGACCCAGTACTTC.

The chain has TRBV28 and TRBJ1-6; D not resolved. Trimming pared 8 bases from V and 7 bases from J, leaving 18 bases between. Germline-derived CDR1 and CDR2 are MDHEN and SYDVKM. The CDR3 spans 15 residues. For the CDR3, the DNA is TGTGCCAGCCGAAGGGTACTCCGTGCGAATTCACCCCTCCACTTT. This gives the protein CASRRVLRANSPLHF.

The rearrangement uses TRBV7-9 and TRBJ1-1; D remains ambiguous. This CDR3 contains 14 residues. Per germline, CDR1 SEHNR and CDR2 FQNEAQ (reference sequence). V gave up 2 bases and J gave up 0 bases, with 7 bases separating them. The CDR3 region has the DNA TGTGCCAGCAGCTTATCTGGAATGAACACTGAAGCTTTCTTT. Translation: CASSLSGMNTEAFF. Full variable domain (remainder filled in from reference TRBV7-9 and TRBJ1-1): DTGVSQNPRHKITKRGQNVTFRCDPISEHNRLYWYRQTLGQGPEFLTYFQNEAQLEKSRLLSDRFSAERPKGSFSTLEIQRTEQGDSAMYLCASSLSGMNTEAFFGQGTRLTVV.

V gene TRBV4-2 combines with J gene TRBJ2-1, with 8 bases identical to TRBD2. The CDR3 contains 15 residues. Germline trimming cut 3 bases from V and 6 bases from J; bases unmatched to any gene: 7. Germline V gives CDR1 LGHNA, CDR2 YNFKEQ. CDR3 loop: CASSHPGGPLNEQFF. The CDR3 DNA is TGTGCCAGCAGCCATCCGGGGGGGCCCCTCAATGAGCAGTTCTTC.